This TCR beta chain was profiled in a study of PD-1 blockade in classical Hodgkin lymphoma (dated by TCRdb to about 2020). Concerning the study at large: Nivolumab dosing was 3 mg/kg intravenously every 2 weeks, continuing until either disease progression or unacceptable toxicity. The study used TCR beta sequencing and CyTOF to define a peripheral blood immune signature of response to PD-1 blockade in classical Hodgkin lymphoma.

Overall study outcomes, separate from this receptor: Among trial patients, those achieving complete response had baseline diversity similar to that of newly diagnosed patients, while diversity was significantly lower in partial responders and progressors. A significant rise by C4D1 was seen in CD4+ but not CD8+ TCR diversity (p=0.0027 vs p=0.16), with the rise being most apparent in complete responders (p=0.02). Baseline TCR diversity was reported to be lower in newly diagnosed patients than in healthy donors and to be lower still in relapsed/refractory patients. The study was restricted to a single clinical trial cohort, and the causes of repertoire differences, possibly disease activity or prior therapy, were left undefined. Patients starting nivolumab less than 1 year after ASCT had lower diversity and were excluded from later analyses to avoid confounding by immune reconstitution.

The time point label for this specimen denotes: cycle 2 day 1 (C2D1) of nivolumab. Every trial patient had relapsed following autologous stem cell transplantation, and prior brentuximab vedotin exposure was what differed among cohorts A, B and C. The trial cohort comprised some 60 patients with relapsed/refractory classical Hodgkin lymphoma whose best overall responses were complete response, partial response or progressive disease. Trial patients were treated with single-agent nivolumab in the multi-cohort phase II CheckMate 205 trial. Best overall response was determined by an independent review committee according to the 2007 International Working Group response criteria. Trial PBMCs were obtained immediately prior to nivolumab initiation (C1D1) and on therapy at cycle 2 day 1 and cycle 4 day 1. Peripheral blood was collected in 8 mL Vacutainer Cell Preparation Tubes, from which PBMCs were isolated by centrifugation and then cryopreserved.

As concerns this clone: No cognate antigen has been identified for it. Nothing much larger sits one base from this clone, and base qualities are not available.

The V and J ends are trimmed by 9 bases and 2 bases, leaving 14 bases between them. According to the germline V gene, CDR1 reads SGHRS and CDR2 reads YFSETQ. The CDR3 has 13 amino acids, counting the end cysteine and phenylalanine. Only the CDR3 region is kept as DNA, spanning 39 bases read in frame from base 1. The Qiagen DNeasy kit was used to extract genomic DNA from unsorted PBMCs and from the negatively selected CD4+ and CD8+ fractions. Amplification of TCR beta CDR3 regions was done by immunoSEQ multiplex PCR with primers that anneal to V and J segments. A synthetic immune receptor repertoire was used to minimize amplification bias, and any residual bias was removed computationally once sequencing was done. On the authors' methods: Repertoire diversity was quantified as the Shannon entropy index using custom Python scripts. Unsorted, CD4+ and CD8+ repertoires were analyzed separately, except for combined analyses in which CD4+ and CD8+ sequences were merged in silico. A clone was considered expanded if an increase in frequency of at least 2-fold after treatment relative to C1D1 was found, and a pseudocount of 0.5 was applied to clones undetected at baseline. Clones with 0 or 1 copy at C1D1 were defined as singleton clones, while clones with 2 or more copies were defined as non-singleton clones. Clones expanded in unsorted samples were labelled as CD4+, CD8+ or unknown by matching protein sequences in sorted samples from the same patient. Wilcoxon tests on paired samples were used to test changes in diversity from C1D1 to C4D1. The source is immuneACCESS, and TCRdb retained only in-frame sequences with V and J called. Part of the clones is not carried over; for the studies checked, unresolved V genes explain less than half of this, and the remainder is unexplained. That table is the source of V, J and clone size, and D and trimming were worked out from the DNA. The sample table contains tens of thousands of clones; only one count was recorded for around three quarters of them. The leading ten clones occupy over 20% of the sample.

The chain is assembled from TRBV5-1 and TRBJ1-2, with no confidently assigned D gene. This specimen consisted of peripheral blood mononuclear cells (PBMCs), obtained before the second cycle of nivolumab. The origin of this receptor is a human donor with classical Hodgkin lymphoma. The CDR3 here reads CATSDGRNYGYTF. The nucleotide sequence reads as follows: TGCGCCACCTCGGACGGACGGAACTATGGCTACACCTTC.